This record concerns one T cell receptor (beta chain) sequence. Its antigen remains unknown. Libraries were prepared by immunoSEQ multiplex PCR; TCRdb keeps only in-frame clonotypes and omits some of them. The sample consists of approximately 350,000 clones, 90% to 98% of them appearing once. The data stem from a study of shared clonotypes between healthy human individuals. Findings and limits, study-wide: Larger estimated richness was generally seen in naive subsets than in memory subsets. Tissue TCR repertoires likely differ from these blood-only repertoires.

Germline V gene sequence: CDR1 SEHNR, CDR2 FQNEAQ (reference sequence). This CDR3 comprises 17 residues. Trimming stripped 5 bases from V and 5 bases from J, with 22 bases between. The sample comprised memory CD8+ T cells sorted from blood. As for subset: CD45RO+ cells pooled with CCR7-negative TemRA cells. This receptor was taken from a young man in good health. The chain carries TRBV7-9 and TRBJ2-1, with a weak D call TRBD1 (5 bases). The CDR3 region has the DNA TGTGCCAGCAGCCCGTTTTTGGGCAGGGTCGGTAACAATGAGCAGTTCTTC. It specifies CASSPFLGRVGNNEQFF.